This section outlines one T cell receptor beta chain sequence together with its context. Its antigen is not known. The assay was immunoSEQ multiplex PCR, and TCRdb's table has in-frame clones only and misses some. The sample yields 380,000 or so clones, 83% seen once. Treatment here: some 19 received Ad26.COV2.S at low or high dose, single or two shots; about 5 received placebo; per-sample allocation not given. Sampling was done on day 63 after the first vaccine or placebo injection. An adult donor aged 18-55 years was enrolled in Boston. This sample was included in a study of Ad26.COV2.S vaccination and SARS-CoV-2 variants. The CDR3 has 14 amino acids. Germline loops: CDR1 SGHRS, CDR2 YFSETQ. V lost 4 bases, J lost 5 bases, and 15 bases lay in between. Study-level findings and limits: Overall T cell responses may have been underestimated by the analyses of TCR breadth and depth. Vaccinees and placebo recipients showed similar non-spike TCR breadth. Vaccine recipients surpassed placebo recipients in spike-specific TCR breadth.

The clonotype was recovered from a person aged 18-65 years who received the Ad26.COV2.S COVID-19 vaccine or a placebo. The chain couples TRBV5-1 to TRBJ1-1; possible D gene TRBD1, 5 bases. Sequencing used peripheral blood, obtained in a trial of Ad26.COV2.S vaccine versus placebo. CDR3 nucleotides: TGCGCCAGCAGCGGACCGGGGGTAGGAACTGAAGCTTTCTTT. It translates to CASSGPGVGTEAFF.